This T cell receptor (beta chain) originates from a study of cytomegalovirus exposure and HLA in healthy donors. PCR employed 60 Vbeta and 13 Jbeta primers. Profiling relied on immunoSEQ multiplex PCR, and the TCRdb table lists in-frame clones only, not all of them. The data hold about 190,000 clones, with 74% observed a single time. CDR1 is SGHNT, CDR2 YYREEE, per germline (reference sequence). V dropped 3 bases and J dropped 2; count of bases not matched to a gene: 8. The length of the CDR3 is 15 residues. The clonotype originates from a woman in her twenties or thirties in good health and CMV-seropositive. The sample comprised PBMCs. The V gene is TRBV5-4, the J gene TRBJ2-7; 7 bases map to TRBD1. The CDR3 spells CASSWGPGTAYEQYF. The CDR3, as DNA: TGTGCCAGCAGCTGGGGCCCGGGGACAGCCTACGAGCAGTACTTC. Combining the CDR3 with reference TRBV5-4 and TRBJ2-7 gives the whole variable domain ETGVTQSPTHLIKTRGQQVTLRCSSQSGHNTVSWYQQALGQGPQFIFQYYREEENGRGNFPPRFSGLQFPNYSSELNVNALELDDSALYLCASSWGPGTAYEQYFGPGTRLTVT.